This T cell receptor (beta chain) was sequenced in a study of T-cell reconstitution after alpha-beta-depleted transplantation in children. Study-level points and caveats: The study reportedly traced alpha-beta T cells about two months after transplant to several hundred expanded graft clones. TCRbeta diversity was high at day 60 in some patients (a result of surviving recipient T cells and thymic progenitors). The authors attributed T-cell counts and diversity one year after transplant mostly to newly produced T cells.

Preparation of the TCRbeta library used unique molecular identifiers. TCRdb ran MiXCR on the PCR reads and lists one entry per CDR3 protein. This sample has approximately 150,000 distinct CDR3 sequences, with around 8.8% found just once. This clonotype was seen a few times. Its antigen is currently unknown. The V gene end was trimmed by 6 bases and the J gene end by 5 bases; junction bases not matched to a gene: 9. The CDR3 extends over 13 amino acids. Germline assignment: CDR1 DFQATT and CDR2 SNEGSKA (reference sequence). J is TRBJ2-5 and V is TRBV20-1, with TRBD2 identical over 7 bases. The sequencing used PBMCs, mostly from graft donor cells, collected 180 days after TCRalphabeta/CD19-depleted stem cell transplant. The TCR comes from a female patient aged 2-10 years who had a stem cell transplant for congenital amegakaryocytic thrombocytopenia, so the T cells may come from the graft donor. The CDR3 loop reads CSARAGYGETQYF. In DNA, the CDR3 is TGCAGTGCGCGAGCGGGGTATGGTGAGACCCAGTACTTC.